This TCR beta chain appears in the sequencing data of a study of CXCR3-negative and CXCR3-positive naive CD8 T cells. Remarks on this clonotype: Antigen unknown.

5' RACE that incorporated UMI labels was used to prepare the TRB cDNA libraries. Reprocessing the 5' RACE reads, TCRdb reports a single entry for every CDR3 protein and omits DNA. The table lists approximately 100,000 distinct CDR3 sequences. The length of the CDR3 is 14 residues. The germline gives CDR1 SQVTM, CDR2 ANQGSEA. Whole-study findings and limits: Hydrophobicity was higher for TRB CDR3s found in CXCR3-positive naive cells than in CXCR3-negative naive cells.

This receptor was identified in a human donor in good health. Some clones in this sample may be carry-over from other donors' samples. Sequencing used naive CXCR3+ CD8+ T cells from blood. Regarding subset: CD45RO-CCR7+CD27+CD95- naive CD8+ T cells expressing CXCR3 (TNR3+). The gene calls are TRBV29-1 and TRBJ2-7; without DNA, the TCRdb call of TRBD1 cannot be checked. The CDR3 region is CSVAGQGSSYEQYF.